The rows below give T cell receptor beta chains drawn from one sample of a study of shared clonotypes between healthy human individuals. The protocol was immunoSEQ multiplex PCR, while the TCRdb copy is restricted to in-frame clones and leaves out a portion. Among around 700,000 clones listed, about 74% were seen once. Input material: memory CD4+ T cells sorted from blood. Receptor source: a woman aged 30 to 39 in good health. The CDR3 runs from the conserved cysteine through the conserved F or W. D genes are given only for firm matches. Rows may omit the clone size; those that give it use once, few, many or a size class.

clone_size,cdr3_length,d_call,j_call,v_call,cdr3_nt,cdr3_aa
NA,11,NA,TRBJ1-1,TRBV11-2,TGTGCCAGCAGCTGGCGGGCTGAAGCTTTCTTT,CASSWRAEAFF
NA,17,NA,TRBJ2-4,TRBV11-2,TGTGCCAGCAGCTTAGTACGAGCGGAGCAAGCCAAAAACATTCAGTACTTC,CASSLVRAEQAKNIQYF
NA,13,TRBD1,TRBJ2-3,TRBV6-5,TGTGCCAGCAGTCAAACAGGGGGCAATACGCAGTATTTT,CASSQTGGNTQYF
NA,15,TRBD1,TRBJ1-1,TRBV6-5,TGTGCCACTCGTTTCGGGGACAGGGTGGGAACTGAAGCTTTCTTT,CATRFGDRVGTEAFF
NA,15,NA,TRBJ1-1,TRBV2,TGTGCCAGCACCCCGCGTGTCCGGCGAAACACTGAAGCTTTCTTT,CASTPRVRRNTEAFF
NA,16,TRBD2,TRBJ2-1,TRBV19,TGTGCCAGTAGTTTCTCTAGCGGGAGATCCTACAATGAGCAGTTCTTC,CASSFSSGRSYNEQFF
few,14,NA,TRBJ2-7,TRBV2,TGTGCCAGCAGTAAGTGGTCGGGACCCTACGAGCAGTACTTC,CASSKWSGPYEQYF
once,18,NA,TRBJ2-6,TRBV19,TGTGCCAGTAGTATCTTTCAGAGGGCGAGCTCTGGGGCCAACGTCCTGACTTTC,CASSIFQRASSGANVLTF
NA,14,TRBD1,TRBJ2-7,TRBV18,TGTGCCAGCTCACCTTGGGACAGGTACTACGAGCAGTACTTC,CASSPWDRYYEQYF
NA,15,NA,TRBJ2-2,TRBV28,TGTGCCAGCAGTGGCATGGGACACCCGGGCCGGGAGCTGTTTTTT,CASSGMGHPGRELFF
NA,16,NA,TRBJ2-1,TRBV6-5,TGTGCCAGCAGTTACTCGTTTGCGGACAGCTACAATGAGCAGTTCTTC,CASSYSFADSYNEQFF
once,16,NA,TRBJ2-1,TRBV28,TGTGCCAGCAGTTCCCCGACTCTCACCTTAGTCCATGAGCAGTTCTTC,CASSSPTLTLVHEQFF
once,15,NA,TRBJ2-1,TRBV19,TGTGCCAGTAGTATTGTGGACCACTCCTACAATGAGCAGTTCTTC,CASSIVDHSYNEQFF
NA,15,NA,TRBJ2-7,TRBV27,TGTGCCAGCAGTAACACAGGGTTAAAAACCTACGAGCAGTACTTC,CASSNTGLKTYEQYF
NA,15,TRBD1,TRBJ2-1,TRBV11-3,TGTGCCAGCAGCCCGGGACAGGGGGCTGTAGATGAGCAGTTCTTC,CASSPGQGAVDEQFF
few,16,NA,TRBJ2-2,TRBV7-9,TGTGCCAGCAGCTGGATTAGAGGCGGGAACACCGGGGAGCTGTTTTTT,CASSWIRGGNTGELFF
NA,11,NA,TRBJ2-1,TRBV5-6,TGTGCCAGCAGCCTCGAAGCTGAGCAGTTCTTC,CASSLEAEQFF
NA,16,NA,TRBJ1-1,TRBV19,TGTGCCAGTAGTGAGGGGACCGGACATTCCCTGATGGAAGCTTTCTTT,CASSEGTGHSLMEAFF
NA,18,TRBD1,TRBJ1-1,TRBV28,TGTGCCAGCACTCCCTTCTCCGTTAGGGGACAGGGGAAGACTGAAGCTTTCTTT,CASTPFSVRGQGKTEAFF
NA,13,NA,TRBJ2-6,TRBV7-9,TGTGCCAGCAGCTTGTCAGGGGACAACGTCCTGACTTTC,CASSLSGDNVLTF
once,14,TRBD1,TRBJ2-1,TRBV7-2,TGTGCCAGCACCGTACAGGGGGCTTTTGGTGAGCAGTTCTTC,CASTVQGAFGEQFF
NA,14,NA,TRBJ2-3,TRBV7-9,TGTGCCATACGCACAAAGGGAGTGGGGGGTACGCAGTATTTT,CAIRTKGVGGTQYF
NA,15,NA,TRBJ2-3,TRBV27,TGTGCCAGCAGTTTTCAGGGCGGAGACACAGATACGCAGTATTTT,CASSFQGGDTDTQYF
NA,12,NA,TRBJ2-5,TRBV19,TGTGCCAGTAGTATACTCGGAGAGACCCAGTACTTC,CASSILGETQYF
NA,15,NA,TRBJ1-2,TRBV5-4,TGTGCCAGCAGCTTGGCCTTGGGAGCTAACTATGGCTACACCTTC,CASSLALGANYGYTF
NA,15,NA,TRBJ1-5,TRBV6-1,TGTGCCAGCAGTGAAATTAGATATAGCAATCAGCCCCAGCATTTT,CASSEIRYSNQPQHF
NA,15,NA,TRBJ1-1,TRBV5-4,TGTGCCAGCAGTCCCGACGGAATGAGGATCACTGAAGCTTTCTTT,CASSPDGMRITEAFF
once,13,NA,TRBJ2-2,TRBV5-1,TGCGCCAGCAGCGGCGTCCGTAACGGGGAGCTGTTTTTT,CASSGVRNGELFF
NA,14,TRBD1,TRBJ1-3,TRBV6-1,TGTGCCAGCCAGACAGGGGGCTCTGGAAACACCATATATTTT,CASQTGGSGNTIYF
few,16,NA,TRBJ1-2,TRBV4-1,TGCGCCAGCAGCCAAGACGAAGGGCAGAGTCTTTATGGCTACACCTTC,CASSQDEGQSLYGYTF
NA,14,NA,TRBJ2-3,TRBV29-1,TGCAGCGTTGAAGTTGGACAGAGCACAGATACGCAGTATTTT,CSVEVGQSTDTQYF
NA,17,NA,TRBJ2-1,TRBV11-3,TGTGCCAGCAGCTTATCCCGGGAGACAGGCTTTAACAATGAGCAGTTCTTC,CASSLSRETGFNNEQFF
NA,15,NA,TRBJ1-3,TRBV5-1,TGCGCCAGCAGCCTGGACAGCGACTCTGGAAACACCATATATTTT,CASSLDSDSGNTIYF
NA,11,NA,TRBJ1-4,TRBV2,TGTGCCAGCAGTGAGCCGGGTAAACTGTTTTTT,CASSEPGKLFF
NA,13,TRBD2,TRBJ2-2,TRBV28,TGTGCCAGCAATGCGGGGGGCCCCGGGGAGCTGTTTTTT,CASNAGGPGELFF
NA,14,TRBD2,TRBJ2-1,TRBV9,TGTGCCAGCAGCCCAAGCGGGAGGGGGGATGAGCAGTTCTTC,CASSPSGRGDEQFF
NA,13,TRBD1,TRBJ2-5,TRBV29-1,TGCAGCGTTGAACAGGGGGCGGGAGAGACCCAGTACTTC,CSVEQGAGETQYF
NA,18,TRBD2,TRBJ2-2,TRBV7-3,TGTGCCAGCAGCTCCTACGGACTAGCAGACCCGAACACCGGGGAGCTGTTTTTT,CASSSYGLADPNTGELFF
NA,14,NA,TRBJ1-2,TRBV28,TGTGCCAGCAGTTTCACCGGCAGCTCCTATGGCTACACCTTC,CASSFTGSSYGYTF
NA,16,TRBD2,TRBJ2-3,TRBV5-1,TGCGCCAGCAGCTTGGATCCTAGCGGGAGGGGAGATACGCAGTATTTT,CASSLDPSGRGDTQYF
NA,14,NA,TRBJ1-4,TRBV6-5,TGTGCCAGCAGTTACTCAGCAACTAATGAAAAACTGTTTTTT,CASSYSATNEKLFF
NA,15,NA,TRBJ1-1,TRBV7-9,TGTGCCAGCAGCTTAGGAGGGAACCTGAACACTGAAGCTTTCTTT,CASSLGGNLNTEAFF
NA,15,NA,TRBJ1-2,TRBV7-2,TGTGCCAGCAGCTTTGAGCCCGACAGAAACTATGGCTACACCTTC,CASSFEPDRNYGYTF
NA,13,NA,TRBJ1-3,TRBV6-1,TGTGCCAGCAGTGAGAACCGTGGAAACACCATATATTTT,CASSENRGNTIYF
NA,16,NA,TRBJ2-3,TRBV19,TGTGCCAGTAGTAAGGGCGAAATCACAATGGGCTATACGCAGTATTTT,CASSKGEITMGYTQYF